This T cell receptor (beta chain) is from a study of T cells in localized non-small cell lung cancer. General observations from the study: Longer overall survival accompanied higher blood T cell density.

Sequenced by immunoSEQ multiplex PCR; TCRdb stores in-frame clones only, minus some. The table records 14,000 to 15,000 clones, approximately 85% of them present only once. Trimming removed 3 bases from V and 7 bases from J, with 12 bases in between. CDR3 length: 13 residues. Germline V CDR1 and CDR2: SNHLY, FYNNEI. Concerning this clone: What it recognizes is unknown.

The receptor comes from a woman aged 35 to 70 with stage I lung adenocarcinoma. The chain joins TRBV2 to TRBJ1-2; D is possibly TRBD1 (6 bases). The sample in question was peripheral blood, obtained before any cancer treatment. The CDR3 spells CASSDREQGGYTF. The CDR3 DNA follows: TGTGCCAGCAGTGACAGGGAACAGGGTGGCTACACCTTC.